The 32 T cell receptor beta chains listed next were all sequenced from one sample in a study of T cell responses to AZD1222 COVID-19 vaccine. Only in-frame clones appear in the TCRdb table, and some are missing; sequencing was by immunoSEQ multiplex PCR. The data show about 55,000 clones, about 90% seen once. The sample here was peripheral blood, taken on day 0 of AZD1222 vaccination. Receptors were obtained from an adult in good health.

The chain joins TRBV24-1 to TRBJ2-1; 11 nucleotides agree with TRBD2. The V gene's germline CDR1 is KGHDR and CDR2 SFDVKD. This CDR3 region has 16 residues. V lost 0 bases to trimming and J lost 6 bases; unmatched junction nucleotides: 3. The CDR3 reads CATSDLSSGGANEQFF. The CDR3 nucleotides are TGTGCCACCAGTGATTTGAGTAGCGGGGGGGCCAATGAGCAGTTCTTC.

The rearrangement uses TRBV6-1 and TRBJ2-3; D uncertain. Trimming pared 1 base from V and 8 bases from J, leaving 28 bases between. Germline CDR1 reads MNHNS; CDR2 reads SASEGT. This CDR3 region has 19 residues. CDR3 sequence reads: CASSEDPLSQARRLGTQYF. DNA of the CDR3: TGTGCCAGCAGTGAAGACCCTTTGAGCCAGGCTCGCCGCCTGGGTACGCAGTATTTT.

The chain employs TRBV9 and TRBJ2-7; 9 nucleotides agree with TRBD1. The ends lost 3 bases at V and 2 bases at J; junction bases unmatched: 3. The length of the CDR3 is 14 residues. Germline V CDR1 and CDR2: SGDLS, YYNGEE. Here the CDR3 reads CASSAGQGPYEQYF. In DNA, the CDR3 is TGTGCCAGCAGCGCTGGACAGGGGCCCTACGAGCAGTACTTC.

This chain joins TRBV4-3 and TRBJ1-2, with 11 bases aligning to TRBD1. The CDR3 has 17 amino acids. CDR1 and CDR2 (germline): LGHNA, YSLEER. V shed 0 bases and J 8 bases; nucleotides not matched to a gene: 11. CDR3 region: CASSQDRTGGQVEGYTF. The CDR3 DNA follows: TGCGCCAGCAGCCAAGATCGGACAGGGGGCCAGGTTGAGGGCTACACCTTC.

This clone has just one count. The chain joins TRBV7-2 to TRBJ2-7, with D perhaps assigned TRBD1 or TRBD2 (5 bases each). Trimming took 0 bases from V and 2 from J, leaving 11 bases between them. The CDR3 consists of 15 residues. Germline V gene lookup returns CDR1 SGHTA and CDR2 FQGNSA. CDR3 in DNA: TGTGCCAGCAGCTTAGCCGGGACGGAAACCTACGAGCAGTACTTC. Translated, it gives CASSLAGTETYEQYF.

The chain joins TRBV7-2 to TRBJ2-1; the D is unclear. Trimming took off 1 base at V and 10 bases at J, with 8 bases between the two ends. The V gene's germline CDR1 is SGHTA and CDR2 FQGNSA. The CDR3 totals 12 residues. As DNA, the CDR3 is TGTGCCAGCAGCTTAGATGTTGGGGAGCAGTTCTTC. Translated, it gives CASSLDVGEQFF.

This clone has only one observation. The V call is TRBV5-4, the J call TRBJ1-1; 8 nucleotides agree with TRBD1. The CDR3 has 13 residues. The trim removed 4 bases at V and 4 bases at J, leaving 3 bases unmatched. The V gene's germline CDR1 is SGHNT and CDR2 YYREEE (reference sequence). CDR3 nucleotides: TGTGCCAGCAGCCCAGGGGGCGCCACTGAAGCTTTCTTT. This translates into CASSPGGATEAFF.

This clone was seen a single time. The gene calls are TRBV4-1 and TRBJ1-1, with D hard to call. The V end was cut by 2 bases, the J end by 5 bases, with 15 bases between. Germline values: CDR1 MGHRA, CDR2 YSYEKL. There are 15 residues in the CDR3. In DNA form, the CDR3 reads TGCGCCAGCAGCCAAAGTGGGCCTTTAGGGACTGAAGCTTTCTTT. Its translation is CASSQSGPLGTEAFF.

Only one count was recorded for this clone. The chain carries TRBV5-1 and TRBJ2-7, with a tentative D call TRBD1 (5 bases). Trimming removed 0 bases from V and 2 bases from J, with 6 bases in between. Germline CDR1 and CDR2: SGHRS and YFSETQ. CDR3 length: 13 amino acids. As DNA, the CDR3 is TGCGCCAGCAGCTTGGAACAGGCCTACGAGCAGTACTTC. The encoded protein is CASSLEQAYEQYF.

This chain uses TRBV15 with TRBJ1-2; the D gene is possibly TRBD1 (6 bases). The CDR3 extends over 16 amino acids. Per germline, CDR1 LNHNV and CDR2 YYDKDF (reference sequence). The V end lost 0 bases, the J end lost 3 bases, and 14 bases lay between the germline ends. The CDR3 loop reads CATSRDLFSGDYGYTF. The CDR3 region has the DNA TGTGCCACCAGCAGAGATCTGTTTTCAGGGGACTATGGCTACACCTTC.

The chain carries TRBV13 and TRBJ1-4; 9 bases are a match to TRBD1. With V trimmed by 5 bases and J by 3 bases, 7 bases remained unmatched. Looked up from germline, CDR1 is PRHDT and CDR2 is FYEKMQ (reference sequence). The CDR3 loop spans 16 amino acids. The CDR3 DNA reads as TGTGCCAGCAGCGAACGACAGGGGGGCCCTAATGAAAAACTGTTTTTT. It encodes CASSERQGGPNEKLFF.

This chain links TRBV19 with TRBJ2-3, with unresolved D. Trimming cost V 3 bases and J 2 bases, with 9 bases left between them. CDR3 length: 14 amino acids. CDR1 and CDR2 (germline): LNHDA, SQIVND (reference sequence). CDR3 sequence: CASSIYDNTDTQYF. CDR3 in DNA: TGTGCCAGTAGTATTTATGACAACACAGATACGCAGTATTTT.

V and J are TRBV27 and TRBJ2-3, with D uncertain. Germline V gives CDR1 MNHEY, CDR2 SMNVEV (reference sequence). CDR3 length: 14 residues. Trimming cost V 0 bases and J 6 bases, with 10 bases left between them. The CDR3 bases are TGTGCCAGCAGTTTATCGCTGGACCTCGATACGCAGTATTTT. It specifies CASSLSLDLDTQYF.

The rearrangement uses TRBV6-5 and TRBJ1-4, with 9 bases fitting TRBD1. J lost 3 bases, V lost 7 bases, and 6 bases had no gene match. The CDR3 loop spans 15 amino acids. Per the germline V gene, CDR1 is MNHEY and CDR2 is SVGAGI. CDR3 loop: CASIHRDRANEKLFF. The CDR3, as DNA: TGTGCCAGCATCCACCGGGACAGGGCTAATGAAAAACTGTTTTTT.

The rearrangement links TRBV11-2 to TRBJ2-3; tentatively, D is TRBD2 (5 bases). This CDR3 is built from 13 residues. CDR1 SGHAT and CDR2 FQNNGV come from the germline V gene. Trimming took 4 bases from V and 1 from J, leaving 6 bases between them. The CDR3 DNA is TGTGCCAGCAGCTACGGGGGCACAGATACGCAGTATTTT. It is translated as CASSYGGTDTQYF. Filled out from reference TRBV11-2 and TRBJ2-3, the complete variable domain reads EAGVAQSPRYKIIEKRQSVAFWCNPISGHATLYWYQQILGQGPKLLIQFQNNGVVDDSQLPKDRFSAERLKGVDSTLKIQPAKLEDSAVYLCASSYGGTDTQYFGPGTRLTVL.

The genes are TRBV7-9 and TRBJ2-1; 12 nucleotides align to TRBD2. This CDR3 spans 17 amino acids. Germline CDR1 is SEHNR and CDR2 is FQNEAQ (reference sequence). The V segment lost 1 base and the J segment 3 bases; nucleotides outside the gene matches: 4. The CDR3 sequence is CASSLGAGLAGYNEQFF. CDR3 DNA sequence: TGTGCCAGCAGCTTAGGTGCGGGACTAGCGGGCTACAATGAGCAGTTCTTC. Combining the CDR3 with reference TRBV7-9 and TRBJ2-1 gives the whole variable domain DTGVSQNPRHKITKRGQNVTFRCDPISEHNRLYWYRQTLGQGPEFLTYFQNEAQLEKSRLLSDRFSAERPKGSFSTLEIQRTEQGDSAMYLCASSLGAGLAGYNEQFFGPGTRLTVL.

This clone came up a few times. This chain connects TRBV28 to TRBJ2-1; 11 nucleotides agree with TRBD2. Germline trimming cut 2 bases from V and 0 bases from J; bases unmatched to any gene: 9. CDR3 length equals 19 residues. Germline-derived CDR1 and CDR2 are MDHEN and SYDVKM. The CDR3 sequence is CASSLTSGGPFHSYNEQFF. The CDR3 nucleotides are TGTGCCAGCAGTTTAACTAGCGGGGGTCCCTTCCACTCCTACAATGAGCAGTTCTTC.

The chain employs TRBV7-9 and TRBJ1-1; no firm D call. The germline CDR1 and CDR2 sequences are SEHNR and FQNEAQ (reference sequence). The germline V and J ends were trimmed by 5 bases and 0 bases, with 16 bases remaining between them. This CDR3 region has 16 residues. The CDR3 DNA follows: TGTGCCAGCAGCGGCGCAAACAGCGATTTGAACACTGAAGCTTTCTTT. It codes for CASSGANSDLNTEAFF.

The genes are TRBV2 and TRBJ1-6; no reliable D call. Germline CDR1 and CDR2: SNHLY and FYNNEI. Trimming left V 7 bases short and J 3 bases short, with 13 bases between. This CDR3 contains 15 residues. CDR3 sequence: CASTAEGSYNSPLHF. The CDR3 nucleotides are TGTGCCAGCACTGCAGAGGGCAGCTATAATTCACCCCTCCACTTT.

The chain joins TRBV5-4 to TRBJ2-7, with 9 bases identical to TRBD1. CDR1 is SGHNT and CDR2 is YYREEE in the germline V gene (reference sequence). The V and J ends lost 1 base and 2 bases, in that order; junction bases with no gene match: 4. There are 15 residues in the CDR3. The CDR3 nucleotides are TGTGCCAGCAGCTTGACGGGACAGGGACCCTACGAGCAGTACTTC. Amino acid sequence: CASSLTGQGPYEQYF.

The J gene is TRBJ1-6, the V gene TRBV19; perhaps TRBD1 as D (6 bases). The CDR3 has 13 residues. V dropped 11 bases and J dropped 7 bases, with 15 bases sitting between them. Per germline, CDR1 LNHDA and CDR2 SQIVND (reference sequence). The chain's CDR3 is CAVRGFENSPLHF. The CDR3 DNA follows: TGTGCCGTCAGGGGATTTGAGAATTCACCCCTCCACTTT.

The rearrangement links TRBV7-8 to TRBJ1-2; 9 bases align to TRBD1. J was trimmed by 7 bases and V by 1 base; bases with no gene match: 7. Germline V gives CDR1 SGHVS, CDR2 FQNEAQ. The CDR3 loop spans 15 amino acids. The CDR3 nucleotides are TGTGCCAGCAGCTTAGGGGTCGGACAGGGGTTTGGCTACACCTTC. Translated, it gives CASSLGVGQGFGYTF.

V usage is TRBV10-3 and J usage is TRBJ1-5; 10 nucleotides line up with TRBD1. CDR3 length equals 13 residues. V lost 10 bases to trimming and J lost 5 bases; unmatched junction nucleotides: 5. CDR1 is ENHRY and CDR2 is SYGVKD in the germline V gene. CDR3 in DNA: TGTGCCAGGAGACAGGGGGCCTATCAGCCCCAGCATTTT. Translation: CARRQGAYQPQHF.

A single count supports this clone. The chain joins TRBV7-2 to TRBJ1-1; no firm D call. The germline gives CDR1 SGHTA, CDR2 FQGNSA. Trimming cost V 5 bases and J 0 bases, with 13 bases left between them. The CDR3 has 15 amino acids. The CDR3 DNA is TGTGCCAGCAGCGAGTCAGCGCAGCTGAACACTGAAGCTTTCTTT. Protein product: CASSESAQLNTEAFF.

The chain joins TRBV3-1 (or the pseudogene TRBV3-2) to TRBJ1-2; 7 nucleotides align to TRBD1. CDR3 length: 15 amino acids. V was pared by 1 base and J by 1 base, with 3 bases of the junction left unmatched. The germline CDR1 and CDR2 sequences are LGHDT and YNNKEL (reference sequence). The DNA of the CDR3 is TGTGCCAGCAGCCAAGCGACAGGGCTTAACTATGGCTACACCTTC. Encoded protein: CASSQATGLNYGYTF.

The rearrangement joins TRBV6-4 to TRBJ2-3; perhaps TRBD2 as D (7 bases). V was cut by 2 bases and J by 4 bases, with 10 bases left in between. The CDR3 length is 14 residues. CDR1 MRHNA and CDR2 SNTAGT come from the germline V gene. CDR3 loop: CASSDGGAPDTQYF. The CDR3 bases are TGTGCCAGCAGTGACGGGGGGGCCCCAGATACGCAGTATTTT.

The chain recombines TRBV10-3 with TRBJ2-2; 8 positions agree with TRBD1. The V segment lost 10 bases and the J segment 5 bases; nucleotides outside the gene matches: 6. This CDR3 is built from 13 residues. Germline V lookup: CDR1 ENHRY, CDR2 SYGVKD. In DNA, the CDR3 is TGTGCCACAACGACAGGGGAAACCGGGGAGCTGTTTTTT. Translated, it gives CATTTGETGELFF.

The chain joins TRBV19 to TRBJ2-7, with TRBD2 matching 9 bases. V trimming: 3 bases; J trimming: 4 bases; junction bases outside the gene matches: 4. Germline V gene lookup returns CDR1 LNHDA and CDR2 SQIVND (reference sequence). The CDR3 length is 14 residues. The CDR3 bases are TGTGCCAGTAGTATTAGCGGGGGTCAATACGAGCAGTACTTC. It encodes CASSISGGQYEQYF.

This clone has only a few counts. The V call is TRBV19, the J call TRBJ2-7; tentatively, D is TRBD2 (5 bases). The germline V and J ends were trimmed by 0 bases and 2 bases, with 26 bases remaining between them. Germline lookup yields CDR1 LNHDA and CDR2 SQIVND (reference sequence). The CDR3 length is 20 residues. The CDR3, as DNA: TGTGCCAGTAGTATAGATGTGGTATTTCAGAGTTCCGGAGGCACCTACGAGCAGTACTTC. Encoded protein: CASSIDVVFQSSGGTYEQYF. The full variable domain, completed using reference TRBV19 and TRBJ2-7, is DGGITQSPKYLFRKEGQNVTLSCEQNLNHDAMYWYRQDPGQGLRLIYYSQIVNDFQKGDIAEGYSVSREKKESFPLTVTSAQKNPTAFYLCASSIDVVFQSSGGTYEQYFGPGTRLTVT.

This sequence joins TRBV4-1 and TRBJ2-1; the D is unclear. The V gene's germline CDR1 is MGHRA and CDR2 YSYEKL. V was pared by 1 base and J by 7 bases, with 14 bases between. This CDR3 is 15 amino acids long. CDR3 nucleotides: TGCGCCAGCAGCCAAGTTGGGAAATCATGGAATGAGCAGTTCTTC. Amino acid sequence: CASSQVGKSWNEQFF.

The V call is TRBV29-1, the J call TRBJ2-3; TRBD2 matches 8 bases. The CDR3 runs 15 residues. Looked up from germline, CDR1 is SQVTM and CDR2 is ANQGSEA. V lost 3 bases and J lost 4; bases outside the gene matches: 9. CDR3 region: CSVDGAGGGADTQYF. DNA of the CDR3: TGCAGCGTTGACGGCGCGGGGGGCGGGGCAGATACGCAGTATTTT.

V and J are TRBV15 and TRBJ1-4; D is undetermined. V dropped 8 bases and J dropped 5 bases, with 18 bases sitting between them. Germline lookup yields CDR1 LNHNV and CDR2 YYDKDF (reference sequence). CDR3 length: 15 amino acids. In nucleotides, the CDR3 is TGTGCCACCCAGCCGGTGGCGAAAGCAAATGAAAAACTGTTTTTT. Its protein is CATQPVAKANEKLFF.